The present T cell receptor beta chain was sequenced within a study of blood T cell repertoires in COVID-19. Whole-study context: Samples of COVID-19 (acute and convalescent) were obtained from the United States, Italy and Spain. Sources were T cells, B-cell-depleted T cells, or PBMCs; the material itself was cDNA or gDNA.

Profiling relied on immunoSEQ multiplex PCR, and the TCRdb table lists in-frame clones only, not all of them. Of fewer than 350,000 clones listed, roughly 87% are singletons. The CDR3 covers 15 residues. The V gene's germline CDR1 is SGHTA and CDR2 FQGNSA. Trimming took off 3 bases at V and 2 bases at J, with 8 bases between the two ends. Seattle patients were enrolled during active infection and followed longitudinally. The chain joins TRBV7-2 to TRBJ2-6, with D perhaps matching TRBD1 (5 bases). Sequenced: peripheral blood. This receptor was identified in a man aged 25-45 years with COVID-19, enrolled during active disease. CDR3 sequence reads: CASSFWGPGANVLTF. The CDR3, as DNA: TGTGCCAGCAGCTTCTGGGGCCCTGGGGCCAACGTCCTGACTTTC.